Reported below is one T cell receptor (beta chain). The antigen is undetermined. This entry belongs to a study of cytomegalovirus exposure and HLA in healthy donors. Study context: In an early release, HLA-typed donors contributed tens of millions of unique TCR sequences. The Caucasian-associated ancestry cluster contained about 80% of the 398 genotyped donors. Findings and limits, study-wide: Rates of TCR association differed by HLA locus in a later analysis, with DRB1 highest and HLA-C lowest. The authors assumed roughly uniform sequencing depth across donors for presence/absence analyses.

This CDR3 region has 19 residues. Trimming pared 1 base from V and 4 bases from J, leaving 22 bases between. PCR involved 60 Vbeta and 13 Jbeta primers. The assay was immunoSEQ multiplex PCR, and TCRdb's table has in-frame clones only and misses some. The sample consists of roughly 160,000 clones, around four fifths of them appearing once. The rearrangement uses TRBV23-1 and TRBJ1-4; no reliable D call. TRBV23-1 falls under the ORF class, with uncertain function. The sequence derives from a woman in her 50s in good health and CMV-seronegative. Sequenced: PBMCs. CDR3 protein: CASSQYLADYIWVNEKLFF. The CDR3 DNA is TGCGCCAGCAGTCAATATCTAGCGGACTACATATGGGTTAATGAAAAACTGTTTTTT.